The present TCR beta chain was sequenced within a study of blood T cell repertoires in COVID-19 (dated by TCRdb to 2018 to 2020). Broadly, across the study: The collaborator samples originated in the United States, Italy and Spain and spanned the acute and convalescent phases of COVID-19. The prospective study material was composed of cDNA or gDNA derived from T cells, B-cell-depleted T cells, or PBMCs. Subjects who had been exposed to COVID-19, were actively infected with it, or had recovered from it provided the deeply sampled blood TCRbeta repertoires that made up the dataset. The repertoires were made available in a free public database intended to serve as a resource for research on the immune response to SARS-CoV-2. Samples were obtained from the ongoing ImmuneRACE study (first 160 participants) and from 1,254 subjects provided by 6 global collaborators. Sample metadata almost always included a de-identified subject ID, COVID-19 status, age in years and sex. Where HLA class I and class II types were available, the types were taken from metadata supplied by the sample provider, not from assay-based typing.

Results the study describes overall, beyond this receptor: How much clinical and demographic metadata was included differed by source and by participant, and the metadata was provided uncurated.

TCRbeta CDR3 regions were amplified from genomic DNA using the immunoSEQ Assay, a bias-controlled multiplex PCR. As for the authors' bioinformatics: The number of nucleated cells in each sample was estimated from the amplification of reference gene primers within the assay. To quantify the absolute abundance of each unique TCRbeta CDR3 rearrangement, sequence reads were collapsed and filtered. Productive Simpson clonality was computed per sample as the square root of Simpson's diversity index over productive rearrangements. In its TCRdb copy, this immuneACCESS table keeps in-frame sequences only and misses some clones. Where compared with another copy, unresolved V genes explain less than half of these, and the others have no known cause. That table gives V, J and clone size, and the DNA gave D and trimming. The sample profile shows 200,000 to 250,000 clones; about 82% of them were found once. Approximately 13% of the sample is taken by the ten largest.

The CDR3 measures 13 amino acids from cysteine to phenylalanine. The sequence is cut down to CDR3 DNA, 39 bases in frame from base 1. CDR1 and CDR2 were assigned from the germline V gene as SGHTA and FQGTGA. Clipping removes 5 bases from V and 5 bases from J, with 4 as the unmatched junction base count. Comments on this clone: Which antigen it targets is not known. No clone much larger than this one lies a single base away; base qualities are absent.

Each collaborating institution followed its own protocols to collect whole blood in K2EDTA tubes. For TCRbeta analysis, collaborator samples were shipped as frozen whole blood, as isolated PBMCs, or as DNA extracted from either sample type. Sequenced input: peripheral blood. This receptor was taken from a man older than 75 with acute or convalescent COVID-19. Recombination joined TRBV7-3 with TRBJ1-1, and TRBD1 matches 8 of the central bases. CDR3 region: CASSLQGGTEAFF. The DNA is as follows: TGTGCCAGCAGCCTACAGGGGGGGACTGAAGCTTTCTTT.